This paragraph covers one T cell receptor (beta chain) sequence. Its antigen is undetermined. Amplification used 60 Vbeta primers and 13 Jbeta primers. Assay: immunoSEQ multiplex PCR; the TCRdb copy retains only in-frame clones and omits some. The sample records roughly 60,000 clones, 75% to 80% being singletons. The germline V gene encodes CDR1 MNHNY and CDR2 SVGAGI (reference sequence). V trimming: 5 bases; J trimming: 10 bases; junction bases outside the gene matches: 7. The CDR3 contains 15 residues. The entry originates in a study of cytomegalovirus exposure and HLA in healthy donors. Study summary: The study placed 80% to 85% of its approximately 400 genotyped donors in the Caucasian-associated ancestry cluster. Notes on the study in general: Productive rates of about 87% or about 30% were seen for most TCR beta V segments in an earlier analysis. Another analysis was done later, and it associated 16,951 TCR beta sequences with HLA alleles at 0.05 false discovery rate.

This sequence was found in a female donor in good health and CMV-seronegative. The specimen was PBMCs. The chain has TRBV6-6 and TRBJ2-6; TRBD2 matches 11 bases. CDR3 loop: CASSNSGGADNVLTF. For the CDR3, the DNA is TGTGCCAGCAGTAATAGCGGGGGGGCCGATAACGTCCTGACTTTC.